This is a list of T cell receptor beta chains from one sample in a study of blood T cell dynamics during melanoma immunotherapy. Method: immunoSEQ multiplex PCR; TCRdb's copy keeps in-frame clones and lacks some. This table holds about 6,000 clones, around four fifths found once. The sample here was blood, taken from a patient treated with checkpoint blockade. These receptors all stem from a human donor with melanoma. CDR3s include the opening cysteine and the closing phenylalanine or tryptophan. Fields, in order: V gene, J gene, CDR3 protein.

TRBV11-2,TRBJ2-1,CASSLGGEQFF
TRBV6-1,TRBJ2-2,CASSETATHTGELFF
TRBV18,TRBJ2-5,CASSPLRETQYF
TRBV6-5,TRBJ1-5,CASSYSEGNQPQHF
TRBV6-6,TRBJ1-2,CASIPLGGGYGYTF
TRBV18,TRBJ1-6,CASSPQGGNSPLHF
TRBV2,TRBJ2-7,CASSTGQGAYEQYF
TRBV19,TRBJ1-1,CASRQGSTEAFF
TRBV18,TRBJ1-4,CASRSTGATNEKLFF
TRBV11-2,TRBJ2-7,CASSLGGFYEQYF
TRBV7-2,TRBJ2-3,CASSSPPWNRTDTQYF
TRBV25-1,TRBJ1-4,CASSESHPRGQTNEKLFF
TRBV7-8,TRBJ1-1,CASSLGGEEAFF
TRBV5-4,TRBJ2-2,CASSLRANTGELFF
TRBV2,TRBJ1-1,CASSARFEAFF
TRBV27,TRBJ2-1,CASSLGPGGWGHYNEQFF
TRBV15,TRBJ1-2,CATSRPSGGVYRDGYTF
TRBV7-8,TRBJ1-3,CASSLAYSGNTIYF
TRBV23-1,TRBJ1-1,CASPDGCTEAFF
TRBV5-4,TRBJ2-1,CASSWGQGNEQFF
TRBV19,TRBJ1-2,CASSLQQDYGYTF
TRBV7-9,TRBJ2-7,CASSSPGTGWYEQYF
TRBV9,TRBJ2-1,CASSVGGDYNEQFF
TRBV16,TRBJ1-5,CASSREGQGRQPQHF
TRBV2,TRBJ2-4,CASSEASATIKLDIQYF
TRBV12-5,TRBJ1-1,CASGPRTGEAFF
TRBV7-2,TRBJ2-1,CASSLGGTEQFF
TRBV9,TRBJ2-7,CASSVDLGLSYEQYF
TRBV19,TRBJ2-7,CASSYRRQEVFYEQYF
TRBV25-1,TRBJ1-2,CASSEAGGIGGYTF
TRBV7-2,TRBJ2-7,CASSRLNGTGTYEQYF
TRBV7-3,TRBJ1-5,CASSKTGGLRVSNQPQHF
TRBV7-2,TRBJ1-5,CASSLLGSNQPQHF
TRBV7-8,TRBJ2-1,CASSMERGVGEQFF
TRBV5-1,TRBJ1-1,CASSLGQGTMNTEAFF
TRBV7-8,TRBJ1-1,CASSLDYSRTVNTEAFF
TRBV11-2,TRBJ1-3,CASSLWADSGNTIYF
TRBV19,TRBJ2-1,CASKTDYQDEQFF
TRBV18,TRBJ2-3,CASSREAVDTQYF
TRBV5-1,TRBJ1-2,CASSPFGTFNGYTF
TRBV5-8,TRBJ2-3,CASSRPVGGQYF
TRBV7-6,TRBJ1-1,CASSPIENMNTEAFF